The source of this T cell receptor beta chain is a study of radiotherapy plus CTLA-4 blockade in lung cancer. For the study at large: Objective response was observed in more than 15% of patients, and disease control in 30% to 40%.

As for this clone: What it binds is unknown.

Profiled with immunoSEQ multiplex PCR; TCRdb holds only in-frame clones, not every one. The sample holds about 73,000 clones, about nine tenths seen once. CTLA-4 blockade using ipilimumab, together with focal radiation, was received by patients with chemo-refractory metastatic non-small-cell lung cancer. The CDR3 length is 12 residues. Between the trimmed V and J ends, which lost 3 bases and 11 bases, there was a span of 15 bases. Germline CDR1 and CDR2: SQVTM and ANQGSEA. Overall study results and limits: Blood saw expansion of tumor-derived TCR clones after radiotherapy plus ipilimumab. In blood, early T cell clone dynamics reportedly predicted response best, together with interferon-beta.

The origin of this receptor is a human donor with non-small cell lung cancer that progressed on radiotherapy plus ipilimumab. The V gene is TRBV29-1, the J gene TRBJ2-3, with D possibly being TRBD1 or TRBD2 (5 bases each). Sequenced here: peripheral blood, sampled from a patient treated with radiotherapy plus ipilimumab. CDR3 protein: CSVDQGPEGQYF. As DNA, the CDR3 is TGCAGCGTTGACCAGGGACCAGAGGGGCAGTATTTT.